The present TCR beta chain was sequenced within a study of identical twins. TCRdb re-derived calls from the 5' RACE reads in MiXCR, one entry per CDR3 protein. This table has 1.5 million or so distinct CDR3 sequences, around 33% appearing once. V gave up 2 bases and J gave up 4 bases; unmatched junction bases: 7. The CDR3 consists of 15 residues. From germline, CDR1 is LGHNT and CDR2 FRNRAP. The sequence was obtained from a newborn girl in good health. The chain is built from TRBV12-5 and TRBJ1-1; 7 bases match TRBD1. The sequencing input was cord blood. The CDR3 DNA reads as TGTGCTAGTGGTTTGACCTCACGGACAGGCACTGAAGCTTTCTTT. It translates to CASGLTSRTGTEAFF.